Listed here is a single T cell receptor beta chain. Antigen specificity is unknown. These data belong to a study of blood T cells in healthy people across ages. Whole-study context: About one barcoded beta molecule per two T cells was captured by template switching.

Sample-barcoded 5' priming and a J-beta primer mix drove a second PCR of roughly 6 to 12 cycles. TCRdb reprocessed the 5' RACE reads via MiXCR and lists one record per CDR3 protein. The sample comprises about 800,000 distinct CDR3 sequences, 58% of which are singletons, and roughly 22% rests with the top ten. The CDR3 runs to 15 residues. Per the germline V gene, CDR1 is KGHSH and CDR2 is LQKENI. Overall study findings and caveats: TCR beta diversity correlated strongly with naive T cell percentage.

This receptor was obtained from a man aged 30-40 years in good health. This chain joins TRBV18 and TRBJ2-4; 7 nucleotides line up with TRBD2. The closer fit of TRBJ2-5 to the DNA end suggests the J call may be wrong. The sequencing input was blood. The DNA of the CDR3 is TGTGCCAGCTCACCGTCAGCGGGAAGCCAAGAGACCCAGTACTTC. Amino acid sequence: CASSPSAGSQETQYF.